This T cell receptor (beta chain) was found in a study of blood T cell repertoires in COVID-19. V lost 4 bases to trimming and J lost 2 bases; unmatched junction nucleotides: 7. The CDR3 sequence is 15 residues long. CDR1 and CDR2 (germline): MGHRA, YSYEKL. The protocol was immunoSEQ multiplex PCR, while the TCRdb copy is restricted to in-frame clones and leaves out a portion. This table holds about 160,000 clones, under 90% found once. The sequencing input was PBMCs or T cells enriched from blood (not recorded which). The TCR was taken from a man aged 45-60 years who had recovered from COVID-19. The V call is TRBV4-1, the J call TRBJ1-2; 7 nucleotides agree with TRBD1. Here the CDR3 reads CASSLQRTGNYGYTF. For the CDR3, the DNA is TGCGCCAGCAGCCTTCAAAGGACAGGCAACTATGGCTACACCTTC.